This T cell receptor beta chain was recovered during a study of Tregs in tolerant kidney transplant recipients. The repertoire was sequenced with immunoSEQ multiplex PCR; TCRdb's copy has only in-frame clones and lacks some. The sample lists about 90,000 clones; approximately 94% were seen once. Germline CDR1 and CDR2: SGHRS and YFSETQ. The CDR3 is 14 residues long. V was shortened by 1 base and J by 2 bases, with 9 bases between the two germline ends. This clone came up once. The antigen is undetermined. Related graft donors supplied nonmyeloablative bone marrow transplants, and mixed chimerism was transient. General study findings and limits: Expanding Tregs on activated donor B cells appeared to best identify donor-specific TCRbeta clones. Biological reproducibility was not directly addressed in this study. Changing PCR primers prevented nucleotide comparison between some patients' samples.

The rearrangement joins TRBV5-1 to TRBJ2-5; possibly TRBD1 for D (5 bases). This TCR was sampled from a human patient who received a combined kidney and bone marrow transplant. Some T cells could come from the graft donor. Sequenced here: CD4+ T cells from blood (PBMCs), sampled 12 months after the transplant. The CDR3 DNA reads as TGCGCCAGCAGCTTGTCCCGACAGCAAGAGACCCAGTACTTC. It specifies CASSLSRQQETQYF.